This entry lists 31 T cell receptor beta chains sequenced from one sample in a study of CD8 T cells in ankylosing spondylitis. TCRdb processed the 5' RACE reads anew with MiXCR; each CDR3 protein has one entry. The sample holds 150,000 to 250,000 distinct CDR3 sequences; 9.5% to 15% are singletons and the top ten take approximately 16%. Material: blood, either unsorted or a sorted T cell fraction (not recorded which). The receptors stem from a male donor with ankylosing spondylitis or in good health (not recorded which).

This clonotype was picked up a small number of times. The V call is TRBV29-1, the J call TRBJ1-3, with 10 bases identical to TRBD1. Germline V gene lookup returns CDR1 SQVTM and CDR2 ANQGSEA. The CDR3 runs to 13 residues. V lost 6 bases to trimming and J lost 4 bases; unmatched junction nucleotides: 3. The CDR3 sequence: CSVRTGGGNTIYF. CDR3 bases: TGCAGCGTCCGGACAGGGGGAGGAAACACCATATATTTT.

This clonotype has at least ten counts. J is TRBJ2-5 and V is TRBV29-1; the match to TRBD2 covers 7 bases. The CDR3 loop spans 13 amino acids. Trimming at V came to 4 bases and at J to 2 bases, leaving 4 bases not matched to a gene. Germline loops: CDR1 SQVTM, CDR2 ANQGSEA. DNA of the CDR3: TGCAGCGTTGCTGGGGAGGGGCAAGAGACCCAGTACTTC. Its protein product is CSVAGEGQETQYF.

The chain recombines TRBV5-6 with TRBJ2-5, with D possibly being TRBD1 (6 bases). The V and J ends lost 4 bases and 5 bases respectively, with 18 bases between them. This CDR3 is 15 amino acids long. The germline V gene encodes CDR1 SGHDT and CDR2 YYEEEE. The CDR3 spells CASSVGAGVRETQYF. In nucleotides, the CDR3 is TGTGCCAGCAGCGTGGGGGCGGGCGTTCGCGAGACCCAGTACTTC.

V usage is TRBV29-1 and J usage is TRBJ2-7; 9 positions agree with TRBD2. With V trimmed by 7 bases and J by 0 bases, 4 bases remained unmatched. Germline CDR1 and CDR2: SQVTM and ANQGSEA. The CDR3 is 13 residues long. The DNA for the CDR3 is TGCAGCGCTAGCGGGGTTAGCTCCTACGAGCAGTACTTC. Amino acids: CSASGVSSYEQYF.

This clonotype has only a few counts. The rearrangement joins TRBV18 to TRBJ2-1; 11 nucleotides agree with TRBD2. With V trimmed by 0 bases and J by 6 bases, 10 bases remained unmatched. Germline V gene lookup returns CDR1 KGHSH and CDR2 LQKENI. The CDR3 runs to 18 residues. Written as DNA, the CDR3 is TGTGCCAGCTCACCACCGACTAGCGGGGCCTCCATAGGCAATGAGCAGTTCTTC. Its protein product is CASSPPTSGASIGNEQFF.

The CDR3, as DNA: TGTGCCAGTCAATTGGGACTCCAGAAGGAGACCCAGTACTTC. Translated, it gives CASQLGLQKETQYF. The rearrangement joins TRBV12-3 or TRBV12-4 to TRBJ2-5; TRBD2 is a possible D gene (6 bases). This CDR3 comprises 14 residues. Trimming removed 9 bases at V and 5 bases at J, with 19 bases between.

The V call is TRBV20-1, the J call TRBJ2-7; 8 positions match TRBD1. The germline gives CDR1 DFQATT, CDR2 SNEGSKA (reference sequence). The V and J ends lost 2 bases and 2 bases, in that order; junction bases with no gene match: 11. There are 16 residues in the CDR3. The CDR3 protein is CSARTAGTGYAYEQYF. Written as DNA, the CDR3 is TGCAGTGCTAGAACTGCCGGGACAGGATATGCCTACGAGCAGTACTTC.

The CDR3, as DNA: TGCGCCAGCAGCCAATGGGGGACCTACGAGCAGTACTTC. Its protein is CASSQWGTYEQYF. The V call is TRBV4-1, the J call TRBJ2-7; D possibly matches TRBD1 or TRBD2 (5 bases each). The CDR3 runs to 13 residues. Per the germline V gene, CDR1 is MGHRA and CDR2 is YSYEKL. The ends were cut back, 2 bases at V and 2 bases at J, with 7 bases in the middle.

CDR3 DNA: TGCAGTGCCCCTCGGGGCAGAAGCTCCTACGAGCAGTACTTC. Its translation is CSAPRGRSSYEQYF. The chain has TRBV20-1 and TRBJ2-7; D possibly matches TRBD1 or TRBD2 (5 bases each). Germline V gives CDR1 DFQATT, CDR2 SNEGSKA (reference sequence). Trimming left V 6 bases short and J 0 bases short, with 15 bases between. The length of the CDR3 is 14 residues.

The V gene is TRBV27, the J gene TRBJ2-2, with no clear D. The germline V gene encodes CDR1 MNHEY and CDR2 SMNVEV (reference sequence). Deletions cut 2 bases from V and 7 bases from J, with 5 bases between. This CDR3 contains 12 residues. In DNA, the CDR3 is TGTGCCAGCAGTTTACGGAGCGGGGAGCTGTTTTTT. Its protein product is CASSLRSGELFF.

The chain is built from TRBV5-6 and TRBJ2-5, with D possibly TRBD2 on 5 matching bases. Germline V gene sequence: CDR1 SGHDT, CDR2 YYEEEE. Trimming removed 5 bases from V and 0 bases from J, with 23 bases in between. This CDR3 region has 18 residues. CDR3 protein: CASRGRVAAGRDQETQYF. The CDR3, as DNA: TGTGCCAGCAGGGGTCGGGTAGCCGCCGGGCGGGACCAAGAGACCCAGTACTTC.

CDR3 sequence reads: CASSQHERAHPHSNEQFF. CDR3 in DNA: TGCGCCAGCAGCCAGCACGAGAGAGCCCACCCCCACAGTAATGAGCAGTTCTTC. The chain combines TRBV4-1 with TRBJ2-1; unclear D gene. This CDR3 is 18 amino acids long. Per germline, CDR1 MGHRA and CDR2 YSYEKL. Trimming cost V 3 bases and J 7 bases, with 25 bases left between them.

This clonotype was seen more than once but under ten times. The chain combines TRBV12-3 or TRBV12-4 with TRBJ2-2; the D is unclear. V lost 6 bases and J lost 0, with 11 bases in between. CDR3 length: 15 amino acids. For the CDR3, the DNA is TGTGCCAGCAGCCCGAGAGTAGCGAACACCGGGGAGCTGTTTTTT. Translated, it gives CASSPRVANTGELFF.

The sample holds a few counts of this clonotype. The V gene is TRBV5-6, the J gene TRBJ1-4; the match to TRBD1 covers 9 bases. This CDR3 is 15 amino acids long. With 4 bases clipped from V and 4 bases from J, the junction kept 5 bases outside the gene matches. Germline V CDR1 and CDR2: SGHDT, YYEEEE. Written as DNA, the CDR3 is TGTGCCAGCAGCCTGCGACAGGGGGTTAATGAAAAACTGTTTTTT. This translates into CASSLRQGVNEKLFF. Drawing the rest from reference TRBV5-6 and TRBJ1-4, the complete variable domain is DAGVTQSPTHLIKTRGQQVTLRCSPKSGHDTVSWYQQALGQGPQFIFQYYEEEERQRGNFPDRFSGHQFPNYSSELNVNALLLGDSALYLCASSLRQGVNEKLFFGSGTQLSVL.

V is TRBV12-3 or TRBV12-4 and J is TRBJ2-7; 12 positions match TRBD2. V shed 6 bases and J 5 bases; nucleotides not matched to a gene: 5. There are 14 residues in the CDR3. This CDR3 reads CASSRTSGVDEQYF. The CDR3 DNA is TGTGCCAGCAGCCGGACTAGCGGGGTTGACGAGCAGTACTTC.

This chain joins TRBV29-1 and TRBJ2-4; no clear D. The V end was cut by 6 bases, the J end by 0 bases, with 15 bases between. Per the germline V gene, CDR1 is SQVTM and CDR2 is ANQGSEA. The CDR3 sequence is 15 residues long. This chain's CDR3 is CSVVLMRLAKNIQYF. The CDR3 DNA follows: TGCAGCGTGGTCTTAATGAGATTAGCCAAAAACATTCAGTACTTC.

Ten or more counts support this clonotype. The chain is built from TRBV7-2 and TRBJ1-2; D may be TRBD1 (5 bases). Germline CDR1 SGHTA, CDR2 FQGNSA. The CDR3 totals 15 residues. Trimming pared 1 base from V and 8 bases from J, leaving 17 bases between. DNA for the CDR3: TGTGCCAGCAGCTTAGGACTACAGGTGTTTGAGGGCTACACCTTC. Protein: CASSLGLQVFEGYTF.

The chain carries TRBV11-3 and TRBJ2-5, with D unresolved. Trimming took 5 bases from V and 5 from J, leaving 15 bases between them. The CDR3 is made up of 14 amino acids. From germline, CDR1 is SGHNT and CDR2 YENEEA. This CDR3 reads CASSPRGSAETQYF. For the CDR3, the DNA is TGTGCCAGCAGCCCGCGTGGTAGTGCGGAGACCCAGTACTTC.

This clonotype was detected only a few times. The chain has TRBV2 and TRBJ2-1, with D tentatively TRBD2 (6 bases). Germline CDR1 is SNHLY and CDR2 is FYNNEI. The V end lost 5 bases, the J end lost 5 bases, and 16 bases lay between the germline ends. The CDR3 contains 15 residues. The CDR3: CASSFPAGSDNEQFF. The CDR3 DNA follows: TGTGCCAGCAGTTTCCCGGCCGGGAGCGACAATGAGCAGTTCTTC.

At least ten counts were recorded for this clonotype. The V call is TRBV20-1, the J call TRBJ1-4; perhaps TRBD1 as D (5 bases). Germline V gene sequence: CDR1 DFQATT, CDR2 SNEGSKA (reference sequence). This CDR3 is built from 16 residues. The ends were cut back, 6 bases at V and 2 bases at J, with 19 bases in the middle. The CDR3 DNA follows: TGCAGTGCCGAGAATATAGCAGGGACCACTAATGAAAAACTGTTTTTT. Translation gives CSAENIAGTTNEKLFF.

CDR3 in amino acids: CATSDSGPRGNYNEQFF. CDR3 nucleotides: TGTGCCACCAGTGATTCCGGGCCGAGAGGTAACTACAATGAGCAGTTCTTC. The chain combines TRBV24-1 with TRBJ2-1; D not certain. The germline V gene encodes CDR1 KGHDR and CDR2 SFDVKD. The V gene lost 2 bases and the J gene lost 3 bases, with 16 bases spanning the gap. This CDR3 is 17 amino acids long.

This clonotype was seen a few times. The chain uses TRBV7-6 and TRBJ2-3; D not certain. The germline CDR1 and CDR2 sequences are SGHVS and FNYEAQ. The V and J ends lost 2 bases and 3 bases respectively, with 6 bases between them. This CDR3 has 13 residues. Written as DNA, the CDR3 is TGTGCCAGCAGCTTAAAAAGGACAGATACGCAGTATTTT. Translated: CASSLKRTDTQYF.

In this sample, this clonotype turned up a few times. The gene calls are TRBV2 and TRBJ2-7, with 8 positions matching TRBD2. This CDR3 comprises 14 residues. From germline, CDR1 is SNHLY and CDR2 FYNNEI. Trimming took 6 bases from V and 0 from J; bases not matched to a gene: 4. This chain's CDR3 is CASRLSGTSYEQYF. The CDR3 DNA follows: TGTGCCAGCAGACTTAGCGGGACCTCCTACGAGCAGTACTTC.

The genes are TRBV27 and TRBJ2-7, with a tentative D call TRBD2 (5 bases). The CDR3 sequence is 15 residues long. Germline CDR1 MNHEY, CDR2 SMNVEV (reference sequence). Trimming removed 2 bases from V and 3 bases from J, with 14 bases in between. The CDR3 is CASSLLLAVDYEQYF. CDR3 nucleotide sequence: TGTGCCAGCAGTTTACTCCTAGCTGTTGACTACGAGCAGTACTTC.

A few counts support this clonotype. The V call is TRBV7-2, the J call TRBJ2-1, with a weak D call TRBD2 (5 bases). This CDR3 is built from 14 residues. CDR1 and CDR2 (germline): SGHTA, FQGNSA. Trimming shortened V by 5 bases and J by 9 bases, and 17 bases separated the two germline ends. CDR3 DNA sequence: TGTGCCAGCAGCCCAGACGTTGCGGGCCGTGAGCAGTTCTTC. Its protein product is CASSPDVAGREQFF.

The rearrangement joins TRBV7-9 to TRBJ2-3; 7 nucleotides line up with TRBD2. The CDR3 spans 16 residues. CDR1 and CDR2 (germline): SEHNR, FQNEAQ (reference sequence). With 5 bases clipped from V and 1 base from J, the junction kept 9 bases outside the gene matches. The CDR3 coding sequence is TGTGCCAGCAGCCCTCCGAGCGGGACGCGCACAGATACGCAGTATTTT. It specifies CASSPPSGTRTDTQYF.

This clonotype appeared a few times. This sequence joins TRBV10-3 and TRBJ2-1; 11 bases match TRBD2. Germline-derived CDR1 and CDR2 are ENHRY and SYGVKD. CDR3 length: 14 residues. V lost 6 bases, J lost 6 bases, and 4 bases stayed unmatched. The CDR3 DNA is TGTGCCATCAGCGGACTAGCGGGTATCAATGAGCAGTTCTTC. Protein product: CAISGLAGINEQFF.

V is TRBV4-1 and J is TRBJ2-3; a weak D match, TRBD2 (6 bases). Germline CDR1 MGHRA, CDR2 YSYEKL. This CDR3 is built from 17 residues. V was trimmed by 0 bases and J by 5 bases, leaving 18 bases between them. The chain's CDR3 is CASSQDSEGAGRDTQYF. The CDR3 DNA reads TGCGCCAGCAGCCAAGATTCTGAGGGAGCGGGTCGAGATACGCAGTATTTT.

This clonotype was observed a handful of times. This chain connects TRBV29-1 to TRBJ2-2; TRBD1 is a possible D gene (6 bases). The germline V and J ends were trimmed by 5 bases and 6 bases, with 13 bases remaining between them. Looked up from germline, CDR1 is SQVTM and CDR2 is ANQGSEA. The CDR3 length is 13 residues. CDR3 in amino acids: CSVSYREPGELFF. As DNA, the CDR3 is TGCAGCGTTTCTTACAGGGAGCCCGGGGAGCTGTTTTTT.

The V call is TRBV7-9, the J call TRBJ2-7; D uncertain. In germline, CDR1 is SEHNR, CDR2 FQNEAQ (reference sequence). The germline V and J ends were trimmed by 0 bases and 1 base, with 10 bases remaining between them. This CDR3 comprises 15 residues. The DNA of the CDR3 is TGTGCCAGCAGCTTAGCGCCCAGGTTTTCCTACGAGCAGTACTTC. Protein product: CASSLAPRFSYEQYF.

This clonotype has more than one count but fewer than ten. This chain links TRBV11-2 with TRBJ2-5; no clear D gene. Germline V lookup: CDR1 SGHAT, CDR2 FQNNGV. V shed 1 base and J shed 5 bases, with 8 bases lying between them. The CDR3 has 13 amino acids. DNA for the CDR3: TGTGCCAGCAGCTTAGTTAGTTACGAGACCCAGTACTTC. It is translated as CASSLVSYETQYF.